This is a list of T cell receptor beta chains from one sample in a study of T cell responses to AZD1222 COVID-19 vaccine. Generated by immunoSEQ multiplex PCR, the TCRdb table keeps only in-frame clones and is missing some. The table lists roughly 120,000 clones, 80% to 90% of them singletons. The material was peripheral blood, obtained on day 0 of AZD1222 vaccination. The source of these receptors is an adult in good health. CDR3s include the opening cysteine and the closing phenylalanine or tryptophan. A D gene is named only where the DNA matches it firmly. Part of the rows lack a size; the others show once, few, many or a class for expanded clones.

j_call: TRBJ2-4
v_call: TRBV11-3
d_call: TRBD2
clone_size: .
cdr3_aa: CASSLVRRSGGRAQNIQYF
cdr3_nt: TGTGCCAGCAGCTTAGTTAGGCGGTCGGGCGGGAGGGCCCAAAACATTCAGTACTTC

j_call: TRBJ2-5
v_call: TRBV10-3
d_call: TRBD2
clone_size: .
cdr3_aa: CAISEQRGAQETQYF
cdr3_nt: TGTGCCATCAGTGAACAGCGGGGGGCCCAAGAGACCCAGTACTTC

j_call: TRBJ2-7
v_call: TRBV7-2
d_call: TRBD2
clone_size: many
cdr3_aa: CASSLGGGRTETYEQYF
cdr3_nt: TGTGCCAGCAGCCTGGGGGGCGGGAGGACCGAAACCTACGAGCAGTACTTC

j_call: TRBJ2-3
v_call: TRBV12-3/TRBV12-4
d_call: .
clone_size: few
cdr3_aa: CASRAGVADTQYF
cdr3_nt: TGTGCCAGCAGGGCCGGAGTTGCGGATACGCAGTATTTT

j_call: TRBJ2-1
v_call: TRBV6-5
d_call: .
clone_size: .
cdr3_aa: CASSSERVHEQFF
cdr3_nt: TGTGCCAGCAGTTCCGAGAGAGTCCATGAGCAGTTCTTC

j_call: TRBJ1-4
v_call: TRBV2
d_call: .
clone_size: once
cdr3_aa: CASSLEGTGGEKLFF
cdr3_nt: TGTGCCAGCAGCTTGGAGGGAACGGGGGGCGAAAAACTGTTTTTT

j_call: TRBJ2-5
v_call: TRBV7-2
d_call: TRBD2
clone_size: .
cdr3_aa: CASRRGAGGVLQETQYF
cdr3_nt: TGTGCCAGCAGGCGGGGAGCGGGAGGAGTTCTTCAAGAGACCCAGTACTTC

j_call: TRBJ1-1
v_call: TRBV5-8
d_call: .
clone_size: .
cdr3_aa: CASSLAAEAFF
cdr3_nt: TGTGCCAGCAGCTTGGCGGCCGAAGCTTTCTTT

j_call: TRBJ1-6
v_call: TRBV9
d_call: .
clone_size: once
cdr3_aa: CASSVDGGSYSPLHF
cdr3_nt: TGTGCCAGCAGCGTAGATGGCGGCAGCTATTCACCCCTCCACTTT

j_call: TRBJ1-3
v_call: TRBV2
d_call: TRBD1
clone_size: few
cdr3_aa: CACGQGALGNTIYF
cdr3_nt: TGTGCGTGCGGACAGGGGGCGCTTGGAAACACCATATATTTT

j_call: TRBJ2-2
v_call: TRBV4-1
d_call: TRBD1
clone_size: .
cdr3_aa: CASSQGRWDRGQRTGELFF
cdr3_nt: TGCGCCAGCAGCCAAGGGCGGTGGGACAGGGGGCAACGGACCGGGGAGCTGTTTTTT

j_call: TRBJ2-7
v_call: TRBV24-1
d_call: TRBD1
clone_size: .
cdr3_aa: CATSGDRGSYEQYF
cdr3_nt: TGTGCCACCAGTGGTGACAGGGGTTCCTACGAGCAGTACTTC

j_call: TRBJ2-2
v_call: TRBV28
d_call: .
clone_size: .
cdr3_aa: CASIRGGGTGELFF
cdr3_nt: TGTGCCAGCATCAGGGGGGGAGGCACCGGGGAGCTGTTTTTT

j_call: TRBJ1-1
v_call: TRBV16
d_call: .
clone_size: once
cdr3_aa: CASGRQLNTEAFF
cdr3_nt: TGTGCCAGCGGAAGACAACTAAACACTGAAGCTTTCTTT

j_call: TRBJ2-7
v_call: TRBV30
d_call: .
clone_size: .
cdr3_aa: CAWSPGQITQYF
cdr3_nt: TGTGCCTGGAGTCCGGGGCAAATTACGCAGTACTTC

j_call: TRBJ2-7
v_call: TRBV29-1
d_call: .
clone_size: .
cdr3_aa: CSVKRGRVGAYEQYF
cdr3_nt: TGCAGCGTTAAGAGGGGTAGGGTAGGTGCTTACGAGCAGTACTTC

j_call: TRBJ2-3
v_call: TRBV5-1
d_call: TRBD2
clone_size: .
cdr3_aa: CASSPSGRADTQYF
cdr3_nt: TGCGCCAGCAGCCCTAGCGGGAGGGCAGATACGCAGTATTTT

j_call: TRBJ1-3
v_call: TRBV28
d_call: .
clone_size: .
cdr3_aa: CASSPGTKNTIYF
cdr3_nt: TGTGCCAGCAGTCCCGGGACAAAGAACACCATATATTTT

j_call: TRBJ1-2
v_call: TRBV5-4
d_call: .
clone_size: .
cdr3_aa: CASSLTGLISGYTF
cdr3_nt: TGTGCCAGCAGCTTAACGGGGCTTATCTCGGGCTACACCTTC

j_call: TRBJ2-3
v_call: TRBV5-1
d_call: TRBD2
clone_size: .
cdr3_aa: CASSRAGGTDTQYF
cdr3_nt: TGCGCCAGCAGTCGAGCGGGGGGCACAGATACGCAGTATTTT

j_call: TRBJ1-1
v_call: TRBV25-1
d_call: TRBD1
clone_size: .
cdr3_aa: CASKGQLNTEAFF
cdr3_nt: TGTGCCAGCAAGGGACAGTTGAACACTGAAGCTTTCTTT

j_call: TRBJ1-3
v_call: TRBV6-1
d_call: .
clone_size: .
cdr3_aa: CASSEGEGSGNTIYF
cdr3_nt: TGTGCCAGCAGTGAAGGGGAGGGCTCTGGAAACACCATATATTTT

j_call: TRBJ2-5
v_call: TRBV28
d_call: TRBD2
clone_size: .
cdr3_aa: CASSLGLAGEGETQYF
cdr3_nt: TGTGCCAGCAGTTTGGGACTAGCGGGAGAGGGGGAGACCCAGTACTTC

j_call: TRBJ2-2
v_call: TRBV7-3
d_call: .
clone_size: .
cdr3_aa: CASSPQNTGELFF
cdr3_nt: TGTGCCAGCAGCCCACAAAACACCGGGGAGCTGTTTTTT

j_call: TRBJ1-2
v_call: TRBV30
d_call: .
clone_size: .
cdr3_aa: CAWSVGGRSGYTF
cdr3_nt: TGTGCCTGGAGTGTAGGGGGAAGAAGTGGCTACACCTTC

j_call: TRBJ2-7
v_call: TRBV12-3/TRBV12-4
d_call: .
clone_size: .
cdr3_aa: CASSLLQGDEQYF
cdr3_nt: TGTGCCAGCAGTTTATTACAGGGAGACGAGCAGTACTTC

j_call: TRBJ2-4
v_call: TRBV7-6
d_call: TRBD1
clone_size: .
cdr3_aa: CASSLGRQGKNIQYF
cdr3_nt: TGTGCCAGCAGCTTAGGGCGACAGGGCAAAAACATTCAGTACTTC

j_call: TRBJ2-7
v_call: TRBV2
d_call: .
clone_size: .
cdr3_aa: CASSETYEQYF
cdr3_nt: TGTGCCAGCAGTGAAACCTACGAGCAGTACTTC

j_call: TRBJ1-1
v_call: TRBV5-4
d_call: .
clone_size: .
cdr3_aa: CASSIKTRGNTEAFF
cdr3_nt: TGTGCCAGCAGCATAAAGACCAGGGGAAACACTGAAGCTTTCTTT

j_call: TRBJ2-5
v_call: TRBV5-1
d_call: TRBD2
clone_size: .
cdr3_aa: CASSVTGTSGETQYF
cdr3_nt: TGCGCCAGCAGCGTGACGGGGACTAGCGGGGAGACCCAGTACTTC

j_call: TRBJ2-7
v_call: TRBV3-1/TRBV3-2
d_call: TRBD1
clone_size: .
cdr3_aa: CASSRQGPGEQYF
cdr3_nt: TGTGCCAGCAGCCGACAGGGCCCTGGGGAGCAGTACTTC

j_call: TRBJ2-3
v_call: TRBV14
d_call: TRBD2
clone_size: once
cdr3_aa: CASSQGEGTQYF
cdr3_nt: TGTGCCAGCAGCCAAGGGGAGGGTACGCAGTATTTT

j_call: TRBJ1-5
v_call: TRBV3-1/TRBV3-2
d_call: .
clone_size: .
cdr3_aa: CASSHGTYSNQPQHF
cdr3_nt: TGTGCCAGCAGCCACGGAACCTATAGCAATCAGCCCCAGCATTTT

j_call: TRBJ2-2
v_call: TRBV6-1
d_call: .
clone_size: .
cdr3_aa: CASSEGTANTGELFF
cdr3_nt: TGTGCCAGCAGTGAAGGGACGGCGAACACCGGGGAGCTGTTTTTT

j_call: TRBJ1-2
v_call: TRBV19
d_call: .
clone_size: .
cdr3_aa: CASSIGGRRTF
cdr3_nt: TGTGCCAGTAGTATTGGCGGCAGGAGGACCTTC

j_call: TRBJ2-5
v_call: TRBV5-5
d_call: TRBD2
clone_size: .
cdr3_aa: CASSLAPSGGQETQYF
cdr3_nt: TGTGCCAGCAGCTTGGCGCCTAGCGGGGGGCAAGAGACCCAGTACTTC

j_call: TRBJ1-4
v_call: TRBV7-9
d_call: .
clone_size: .
cdr3_aa: CASSPRWGGPRTNEKLFF
cdr3_nt: TGTGCCAGCAGCCCGCGGTGGGGCGGCCCTAGGACTAATGAAAAACTGTTTTTT

j_call: TRBJ2-2
v_call: TRBV21-1
d_call: .
clone_size: .
cdr3_aa: CASNSGPGAGTGELFF
cdr3_nt: TGTGCCAGCAACTCGGGGCCAGGAGCGGGCACCGGGGAGCTGTTTTTT

j_call: TRBJ2-1
v_call: TRBV3-1/TRBV3-2
d_call: TRBD2
clone_size: .
cdr3_aa: CASSLGLAEYNEQFF
cdr3_nt: TGTGCCAGCAGCCTGGGACTAGCGGAATACAATGAGCAGTTCTTC

j_call: TRBJ1-4
v_call: TRBV5-1
d_call: .
clone_size: .
cdr3_aa: CATRGAANEKLFF
cdr3_nt: TGCGCCACCCGAGGGGCAGCTAATGAAAAACTGTTTTTT

j_call: TRBJ1-6
v_call: TRBV5-4
d_call: .
clone_size: .
cdr3_aa: CASSLGLVGSSPLHF
cdr3_nt: TGTGCCAGCAGCTTGGGACTCGTCGGCAGTTCACCCCTCCACTTT

j_call: TRBJ2-3
v_call: TRBV6-2/TRBV6-3
d_call: TRBD2
clone_size: once
cdr3_aa: CASSRRDYSTDTQYF
cdr3_nt: TGTGCCAGCAGTCGCCGGGACTATAGCACAGATACGCAGTATTTT

j_call: TRBJ1-1
v_call: TRBV29-1
d_call: TRBD1
clone_size: once
cdr3_aa: CSAYRQGDTEAFF
cdr3_nt: TGCAGCGCCTACCGACAGGGAGACACTGAAGCTTTCTTT

j_call: TRBJ2-7
v_call: TRBV3-1/TRBV3-2
d_call: .
clone_size: .
cdr3_aa: CASSQGTTLLAGPYEQYF
cdr3_nt: TGTGCCAGCAGCCAAGGTACTACGCTCTTAGCCGGACCATACGAGCAGTACTTC

j_call: TRBJ1-4
v_call: TRBV7-2
d_call: TRBD1
clone_size: .
cdr3_aa: CASSFGTGAQTNEKLFF
cdr3_nt: TGTGCCAGCAGCTTCGGGACAGGGGCCCAAACTAATGAAAAACTGTTTTTT

j_call: TRBJ1-2
v_call: TRBV28
d_call: .
clone_size: .
cdr3_aa: CASSMMIYGYTF
cdr3_nt: TGTGCCAGCAGTATGATGATCTATGGCTACACCTTC

j_call: TRBJ1-6
v_call: TRBV27
d_call: .
clone_size: .
cdr3_aa: CASRGANNSPLHF
cdr3_nt: TGTGCCAGCAGAGGGGCGAATAATTCACCCCTCCACTTT

j_call: TRBJ1-2
v_call: TRBV29-1
d_call: TRBD1
clone_size: once
cdr3_aa: CSVAPAGQGDYGYTF
cdr3_nt: TGCAGCGTTGCCCCTGCGGGACAGGGGGACTATGGCTACACCTTC

j_call: TRBJ1-1
v_call: TRBV2
d_call: TRBD1
clone_size: .
cdr3_aa: CASGKTGTEAFF
cdr3_nt: TGTGCCAGCGGAAAGACAGGGACTGAAGCTTTCTTT

j_call: TRBJ2-2
v_call: TRBV7-9
d_call: .
clone_size: .
cdr3_aa: CASSLVRPTSGPGELFF
cdr3_nt: TGTGCCAGCAGCTTAGTTAGACCCACGTCCGGCCCCGGGGAGCTGTTTTTT

j_call: TRBJ1-4
v_call: TRBV5-4
d_call: .
clone_size: .
cdr3_aa: CASSGARGPTNEKLFF
cdr3_nt: TGTGCCAGCAGCGGGGCCCGGGGGCCAACTAATGAAAAACTGTTTTTT

j_call: TRBJ2-1
v_call: TRBV7-2
d_call: TRBD2
clone_size: .
cdr3_aa: CASRGGSAGYNEQFF
cdr3_nt: TGTGCCAGCAGGGGGGGGAGTGCGGGATACAATGAGCAGTTCTTC

j_call: TRBJ1-4
v_call: TRBV11-2
d_call: .
clone_size: .
cdr3_aa: CASSQRGGDEKLFF
cdr3_nt: TGTGCCAGCAGCCAAAGAGGAGGGGATGAAAAACTGTTTTTT

j_call: TRBJ1-1
v_call: TRBV5-1
d_call: TRBD1
clone_size: few
cdr3_aa: CASSLDRGNTEAFF
cdr3_nt: TGCGCCAGCAGCTTGGACAGGGGAAACACTGAAGCTTTCTTT

j_call: TRBJ2-5
v_call: TRBV15
d_call: .
clone_size: .
cdr3_aa: CATSRPNGETQYF
cdr3_nt: TGTGCCACCAGCAGACCTAATGGGGAGACCCAGTACTTC

j_call: TRBJ2-5
v_call: TRBV18
d_call: .
clone_size: .
cdr3_aa: CASSPFSQGQETQYF
cdr3_nt: TGTGCCAGCTCACCATTCAGTCAGGGGCAAGAGACCCAGTACTTC

j_call: TRBJ2-2
v_call: TRBV15
d_call: .
clone_size: .
cdr3_aa: CATSRIRANTGELFF
cdr3_nt: TGTGCCACCAGCAGAATTAGGGCGAACACCGGGGAGCTGTTTTTT

j_call: TRBJ2-2
v_call: TRBV25-1
d_call: .
clone_size: once
cdr3_aa: CASSEYGSTGELFF
cdr3_nt: TGTGCCAGCAGTGAATACGGCAGCACCGGGGAGCTGTTTTTT

j_call: TRBJ2-2
v_call: TRBV4-1
d_call: TRBD1
clone_size: .
cdr3_aa: CASSQDRDRGGTGELFF
cdr3_nt: TGCGCCAGCAGCCAAGATCGGGACAGGGGGGGGACCGGGGAGCTGTTTTTT